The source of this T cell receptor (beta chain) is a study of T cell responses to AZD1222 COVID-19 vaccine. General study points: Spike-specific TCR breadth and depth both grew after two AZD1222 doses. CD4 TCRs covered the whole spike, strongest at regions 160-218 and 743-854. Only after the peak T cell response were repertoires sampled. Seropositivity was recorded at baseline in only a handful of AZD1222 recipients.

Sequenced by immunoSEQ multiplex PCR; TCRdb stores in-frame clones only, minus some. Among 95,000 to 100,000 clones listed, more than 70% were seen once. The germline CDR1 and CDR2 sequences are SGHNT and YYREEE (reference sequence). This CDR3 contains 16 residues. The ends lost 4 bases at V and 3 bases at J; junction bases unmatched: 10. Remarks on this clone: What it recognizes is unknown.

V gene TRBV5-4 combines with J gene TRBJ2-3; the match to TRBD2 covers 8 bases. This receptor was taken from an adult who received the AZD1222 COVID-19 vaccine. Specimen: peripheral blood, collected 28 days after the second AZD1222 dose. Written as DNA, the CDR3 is TGTGCCAGCAGCCCACTGCCGGGCGGGGGGACAGATACGCAGTATTTT. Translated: CASSPLPGGGTDTQYF.